This TCR beta chain came from a study of CD8 T cells in ankylosing spondylitis. Library preparation for TCR beta used quantitative 5'-RACE with molecular barcodes. In TCRdb, the 5' RACE reads were re-called with MiXCR into one record per CDR3 protein. The sample records hundreds of thousands of distinct CDR3 sequences, roughly 26% being singletons. This clonotype was observed a handful of times. The antigen is undetermined. This CDR3 has 13 residues. V gave up 5 bases and J gave up 6 bases, with 14 bases separating them. Germline V gene sequence: CDR1 SEHNR, CDR2 FQNEAQ (reference sequence). Regarding the study as a whole: A motif in TCR beta, a set of eight highly homologous variants, appeared characteristic of ankylosing spondylitis blood. Significant enrichment of disease-linked clones was reported in matched ankylosing spondylitis synovial fluid. Clones linked with disease were CD8+ and fairly uncommon in the peripheral blood.

The TCR sequence derives from a male donor with ankylosing spondylitis. Sequencing was done on a sample of blood, either unsorted or a sorted T cell fraction (not recorded which). The chain recombines TRBV7-9 with TRBJ2-7, with D possibly TRBD1 on 5 matching bases. Written as DNA, the CDR3 is TGTGCCAGCAGCCCTTGGGCAGGGCTCGAGCAGTACTTC. This codes for CASSPWAGLEQYF. The variable domain in full, with the rest retrieved from reference TRBV7-9 and TRBJ2-7, is DTGVSQNPRHKITKRGQNVTFRCDPISEHNRLYWYRQTLGQGPEFLTYFQNEAQLEKSRLLSDRFSAERPKGSFSTLEIQRTEQGDSAMYLCASSPWAGLEQYFGPGTRLTVT.